This T cell receptor (beta chain) was sequenced for a study of early T cells in non-severe SARS-CoV-2 infection. There are 12 residues in the CDR3. Germline CDR1 KGHDR, CDR2 SFDVKD. V gave up 9 bases and J gave up 4 bases, with 11 bases separating them. TCRdb called the 5' RACE reads again in MiXCR, with one record for every CDR3 protein. The sample lists 50,000 to 65,000 distinct CDR3 sequences, around 20% occurring once. The sequence derives from an adult who was a healthcare worker with PCR-confirmed SARS-CoV-2 infection or an uninfected control (not recorded which). Here the sequenced sample was whole blood, taken at baseline. V and J are TRBV24-1 and TRBJ1-2; maybe TRBD1 (5 bases). CDR3 in amino acids: CATDQGRYGYTF. Written as DNA, the CDR3 is TGTGCCACCGATCAGGGTCGCTATGGCTACACCTTC.